The 26 T cell receptor beta chains presented below share a single source sample, sequenced in a study of graft-versus-host responses after intestinal transplantation. This table comes from immunoSEQ multiplex PCR, and its TCRdb copy is limited to in-frame clones, with some not included. The data show 15,000 to 20,000 clones, less than 85% seen once. Grafts had their tissue processed, releasing intraepithelial and lamina propria lymphocytes. This sample comprised ileum tissue, obtained 17 days after transplant. The receptors were gathered from a human patient who received an intestinal transplant, so some T cells may come from the graft donor.

V is TRBV6-4 and J is TRBJ2-3, with TRBD2 matching 7 bases. The CDR3 covers 15 residues. V lost 4 bases to trimming and J lost 6 bases; unmatched junction nucleotides: 10. The germline CDR1 and CDR2 sequences are MRHNA and SNTAGT. CDR3 DNA sequence: TGTGCCAGCAGTGCTCTAGCGGCCTCCCCCGATACGCAGTATTTT. Amino acids: CASSALAASPDTQYF.

V gene TRBV4-3 combines with J gene TRBJ2-7; D is unresolved. CDR1 is LGHNA, CDR2 YSLEER, per germline. Trimming removed 5 bases at V and 0 bases at J, with 8 bases between. CDR3 length: 13 amino acids. The CDR3 protein is CASSVTFSYEQYF. The CDR3 DNA is TGCGCCAGCAGCGTGACCTTCTCCTACGAGCAGTACTTC.

The CDR3 spells CSVAGTSGSYEQYF. CDR3 bases: TGCAGCGTAGCCGGGACTAGCGGGTCCTACGAGCAGTACTTC. The rearrangement joins TRBV29-1 to TRBJ2-7; 12 bases line up with TRBD2. Germline lookup yields CDR1 SQVTM and CDR2 ANQGSEA. This CDR3 contains 14 residues. The J segment lost 1 base and the V segment lost 6 bases, leaving 4 bases of the junction unmatched.

The V gene is TRBV28, the J gene TRBJ2-7; possible D gene TRBD2, 7 bases. The CDR3 loop spans 14 amino acids. Germline values: CDR1 MDHEN, CDR2 SYDVKM. Trimming stripped 7 bases from V and 4 bases from J, with 17 bases between. The CDR3 DNA reads TGTGCCAGCAAATTAGGGGGGGGTAGGTACGAGCAGTACTTC. It encodes CASKLGGGRYEQYF.

Only a few counts were recorded for this clone. This sequence joins TRBV6-1 and TRBJ1-1; D unclear. The CDR3 totals 11 residues. Trimming took 3 bases from V and 7 from J, leaving 6 bases between them. CDR1 and CDR2 from the germline V gene are MNHNS and SASEGT. The CDR3 coding sequence is TGTGCCAGCAGTGATTGGTTTGAAGCTTTCTTT. Translating gives CASSDWFEAFF.

The chain recombines TRBV9 with TRBJ1-5; 8 positions agree with TRBD1. The CDR3 length is 14 residues. Trimming took 0 bases from V and 4 from J; bases not matched to a gene: 0. Germline lookup yields CDR1 SGDLS and CDR2 YYNGEE. The CDR3 loop reads CASSVGTGNQPQHF. CDR3 DNA: TGTGCCAGCAGCGTAGGGACAGGGAATCAGCCCCAGCATTTT.

The J gene is TRBJ1-6, the V gene TRBV28; the D is unclear. The germline V and J ends were trimmed by 5 bases and 9 bases, with 17 bases remaining between them. Germline lookup yields CDR1 MDHEN and CDR2 SYDVKM. This CDR3 is built from 15 residues. In DNA, the CDR3 is TGTGCCAGCAGTCCCCTCGGGTCACGGAGTTCACCCCTCCACTTT. Its translation is CASSPLGSRSSPLHF.

Here the CDR3 DNA reads TGTGCCAGCAGCTTAGTTGCCGGGCCCGAGACCCAGTACTTC. Translating it yields CASSLVAGPETQYF. The chain recombines TRBV7-9 with TRBJ2-5; D is ambiguous. Germline CDR1 and CDR2: SEHNR and FQNEAQ (reference sequence). The CDR3 has 14 amino acids. Trimming left V 1 base short and J 5 bases short, with 11 bases between.

The chain combines TRBV28 with TRBJ2-7; D tentatively fits TRBD1 or TRBD2 (5 bases each). This CDR3 spans 16 amino acids. V was trimmed by 5 bases and J by 9 bases, leaving 26 bases between them. Germline CDR1 reads MDHEN; CDR2 reads SYDVKM. The CDR3 coding sequence is TGTGCCAGCAGTCCTGCCGGGACCCCATTCCACATGGGGCAGTACTTC. It translates to CASSPAGTPFHMGQYF. The variable domain in full, completed from reference TRBV28 and TRBJ2-7, reads DVKVTQSSRYLVKRTGEKVFLECVQDMDHENMFWYRQDPGLGLRLIYFSYDVKMKEKGDIPEGYSVSREKKERFSLILESASTNQTSMYLCASSPAGTPFHMGQYFGPGTRLTVT.

The chain carries TRBV6-5 and TRBJ1-2, with D hard to call. This CDR3 is built from 15 residues. The V and J ends lost 0 bases and 7 bases respectively, with 15 bases between them. The germline V gene has CDR1 MNHEY and CDR2 SVGAGI. Here the CDR3 DNA reads TGTGCCAGCAGTTACTCCGTAGGACCAGTCGGTGGCTACACCTTC. Encoded protein: CASSYSVGPVGGYTF.

This chain connects TRBV2 to TRBJ2-7, with D perhaps TRBD1 (8 bases). Germline CDR1 is SNHLY and CDR2 is FYNNEI. The V end lost 11 bases, the J end lost 3 bases, and 17 bases lay between the germline ends. This CDR3 is 13 amino acids long. The CDR3 reads CAVGRDRLYEQYF. The DNA of the CDR3 is TGTGCCGTGGGGAGGGACAGGCTCTACGAGCAGTACTTC.

The chain is built from TRBV9 and TRBJ2-3; 7 bases are shared with TRBD2. The CDR3 length is 17 residues. Trimming removed 3 bases from V and 5 bases from J; junction bases left unmatched: 15. Germline CDR1 is SGDLS and CDR2 is YYNGEE. The CDR3: CASSARWGGGPGDTQYF. DNA of the CDR3: TGTGCCAGCAGCGCTAGATGGGGGGGAGGGCCGGGAGATACGCAGTATTTT.

CDR3 coding DNA: TGTGCCAGCAGAGCTAGTCAGGGGGAGGACACTGAAGCTTTCTTT. Protein product: CASRASQGEDTEAFF. The chain has TRBV9 and TRBJ1-1, with 7 bases lining up with TRBD1. The germline V gene encodes CDR1 SGDLS and CDR2 YYNGEE. V gave up 5 bases and J gave up 3 bases; unmatched junction bases: 10. The CDR3 contains 15 residues. Using reference TRBV9 and TRBJ1-1 for the parts outside the CDR3, the full variable domain is DSGVTQTPKHLITATGQRVTLRCSPRSGDLSVYWYQQSLDQGLQFLIQYYNGEERAKGNILERFSAQQFPDLHSELNLSSLELGDSALYFCASRASQGEDTEAFFGQGTRLTVV.

V and J are TRBV4-1 and TRBJ2-2; D is unclear. V lost 3 bases to trimming and J lost 0 bases, with 2 bases between them. The CDR3 loop spans 13 amino acids. Germline CDR1 is MGHRA and CDR2 is YSYEKL. The CDR3: CASSHPNTGELFF. As DNA, the CDR3 is TGCGCCAGCAGCCACCCGAACACCGGGGAGCTGTTTTTT.

The chain couples TRBV4-3 to TRBJ1-4; a weak D match, TRBD1 (6 bases). Germline CDR1 and CDR2: LGHNA and YSLEER. The CDR3 runs 14 residues. The germline V and J ends were trimmed by 0 bases and 13 bases, with 15 bases remaining between them. The CDR3 DNA is TGCGCCAGCAGCCAAGATAGGGGGGGGTCGGGACTGTTTTTT. Amino acids: CASSQDRGGSGLFF.

The rearrangement joins TRBV6-1 to TRBJ2-7; D is unclear. This CDR3 is built from 14 residues. Trimming cost V 4 bases and J 0 bases, with 10 bases left between them. Germline V gene data show CDR1 as MNHNS and CDR2 as SASEGT. This CDR3 reads CASSAAGDSYEQYF. In nucleotides, the CDR3 is TGTGCCAGCAGTGCGGCAGGTGACTCCTACGAGCAGTACTTC.

Concerning this clone itself: This same CDR3 is encoded by further DNA sequences in the sample. CDR3 protein: CASSFRSNQPQHF. CDR3 DNA: TGTGCCAGCAGTTTCCGAAGCAATCAGCCCCAGCATTTT. J is TRBJ1-5 and V is TRBV6-5; no clear D gene. CDR3 size: 13 residues. Trimming stripped 4 bases from V and 1 base from J, with 5 bases between. Germline V gene data show CDR1 as MNHEY and CDR2 as SVGAGI.

V gene TRBV5-1 combines with J gene TRBJ1-1, with 7 bases that match TRBD1. Per germline, CDR1 SGHRS and CDR2 YFSETQ. The length of the CDR3 is 13 residues. J lost 8 bases, V lost 3 bases, and 7 bases had no gene match. The CDR3 loop is CASSWTGPEEAFF. The CDR3 DNA is TGCGCCAGCAGCTGGACAGGCCCCGAGGAAGCTTTCTTT.

The chain employs TRBV19 and TRBJ2-7; D gene uncertain. V was trimmed by 7 bases and J by 4 bases, leaving 11 bases between them. The CDR3 is made up of 12 amino acids. CDR1 LNHDA and CDR2 SQIVND come from the germline V gene (reference sequence). The CDR3 loop is CASIRTPYEQYF. CDR3 nucleotide sequence: TGTGCCAGTATAAGGACCCCTTACGAGCAGTACTTC.

The chain employs TRBV10-1 and TRBJ1-5; no clear D. Deletions cut 3 bases from V and 7 bases from J, with 7 bases between. Germline CDR1 reads WNHNN; CDR2 reads SYGVQD (reference sequence). The CDR3 has 12 amino acids. The CDR3 is CASSERGQPQHF. DNA of the CDR3: TGCGCCAGCAGTGAACGAGGACAGCCCCAGCATTTT.

This rearrangement joins TRBV16 to TRBJ2-7; D call uncertain. The CDR3 is made up of 13 amino acids. Trimming shortened V by 3 bases and J by 6 bases, and 12 bases separated the two germline ends. Germline V gives CDR1 KGHSY, CDR2 FQNENV. CDR3 region: CASSQTPVSEQYF. The CDR3 bases are TGTGCCAGCAGCCAGACACCGGTTAGCGAGCAGTACTTC. Full variable domain (remainder filled in from reference TRBV16 and TRBJ2-7): GEEVAQTPKHLVRGEGQKAKLYCAPIKGHSYVFWYQQVLKNEFKFLISFQNENVFDETGMPKERFSAKCLPNSPCSLEIQATKLEDSAVYFCASSQTPVSEQYFGPGTRLTVT.

V usage is TRBV19 and J usage is TRBJ2-5; 8 bases agree with TRBD2. This CDR3 spans 14 amino acids. Germline loops: CDR1 LNHDA, CDR2 SQIVND (reference sequence). J was trimmed by 6 bases and V by 3 bases; bases with no gene match: 6. The CDR3 here is CASSMAGGGKTQYF. DNA for the CDR3: TGTGCCAGTAGTATGGCCGGGGGGGGAAAGACCCAGTACTTC. Full variable domain (remainder filled in from reference TRBV19 and TRBJ2-5): DGGITQSPKYLFRKEGQNVTLSCEQNLNHDAMYWYRQDPGQGLRLIYYSQIVNDFQKGDIAEGYSVSREKKESFPLTVTSAQKNPTAFYLCASSMAGGGKTQYFGPGTRLLVL.

The rearrangement joins TRBV10-3 to TRBJ2-2; 11 bases match TRBD2. Trimming removed 5 bases from V and 1 base from J; junction bases left unmatched: 12. The CDR3 spans 19 residues. Looked up from germline, CDR1 is ENHRY and CDR2 is SYGVKD. CDR3 sequence: CAISRPLGTSGENTGELFF. DNA of the CDR3: TGTGCCATCAGTCGGCCCCTCGGGACTAGCGGAGAGAACACCGGGGAGCTGTTTTTT.

The chain combines TRBV2 with TRBJ2-7; 12 bases are a match to TRBD1. V trimming: 6 bases; J trimming: 0 bases; junction bases outside the gene matches: 0. The CDR3 is 14 residues long. CDR1 and CDR2 from the germline V gene are SNHLY and FYNNEI. CDR3 DNA sequence: TGTGCCAGCAGGGGACAGGGGGCCTCCTACGAGCAGTACTTC. This codes for CASRGQGASYEQYF.

The rearrangement joins TRBV28 to TRBJ1-1; the match to TRBD1 covers 10 bases. The V segment lost 6 bases and the J segment 0 bases; nucleotides outside the gene matches: 4. CDR1 and CDR2 from the germline V gene are MDHEN and SYDVKM. This CDR3 spans 15 amino acids. CDR3 coding DNA: TGTGCCAGCAGCTGGACAGGGGGAATGAACACTGAAGCTTTCTTT. Translation gives CASSWTGGMNTEAFF. Combining the CDR3 with reference TRBV28 and TRBJ1-1 gives the whole variable domain DVKVTQSSRYLVKRTGEKVFLECVQDMDHENMFWYRQDPGLGLRLIYFSYDVKMKEKGDIPEGYSVSREKKERFSLILESASTNQTSMYLCASSWTGGMNTEAFFGQGTRLTVV.

This clone occurred a few times. The chain couples TRBV7-3 to TRBJ2-2; D might be TRBD1 (6 bases). V was shortened by 6 bases and J by 2 bases, with 13 bases between the two germline ends. The CDR3 has 15 amino acids. In germline, CDR1 is SGHTA, CDR2 FQGTGA. CDR3 amino acids: CASRGKGGNTGELFF. CDR3 nucleotides: TGTGCCAGCAGGGGGAAAGGGGGAAACACCGGGGAGCTGTTTTTT. The whole variable domain, remainder taken from reference TRBV7-3 and TRBJ2-2, is GAGVSQTPSNKVTEKGKYVELRCDPISGHTALYWYRQSLGQGPEFLIYFQGTGAADDSGLPNDRFFAVRPEGSVSTLKIQRTERGDSAVYLCASRGKGGNTGELFFGEGSRLTVL.